The 13 T cell receptor beta chains listed next were all sequenced from one sample in a study of blood T cells in healthy people across ages (dated by TCRdb to 2013 to 2016). The method was 5' RACE. TCRdb records Illumina HiSeq 2500 as the sequencer. A second PCR of about 7 to 12 cycles was run with a J-beta primer mix and a sample-barcoded 5' primer. Using fastp trimming at Q25 and MiXCR clonotype assembly, TCRdb reanalyzed the public sequencing data and kept in-frame beta chains. One record per CDR3 amino acid sequence lists the most common genes and DNA. For this sample there are about 830,000 distinct CDR3 sequences; roughly 64% appear just once. Approximately 20% of the sample rests with the top ten. The sample comprised blood. The receptor set was obtained from a man aged 25 to 40 in good health.

This clonotype has more than one count but fewer than ten. The chain joins TRBV27 to TRBJ2-4; 8 nucleotides agree with TRBD2. Germline CDR1 reads MNHEY; CDR2 reads SMNVEV (reference sequence). V lost 5 bases, J lost 0 bases, and 6 bases stayed unmatched. The CDR3 has 16 residues. CDR3 region: CASSPPGGIAKNIQYF. CDR3 in DNA: TGTGCCAGCAGTCCCCCGGGGGGGATAGCCAAAAACATTCAGTACTTC.

The V and J genes are TRBV7-2 and TRBJ1-2, with 8 bases identical to TRBD1. This CDR3 comprises 16 residues. CDR1 is SGHTA, CDR2 FQGNSA, per germline. V shed 2 bases and J 2 bases; nucleotides not matched to a gene: 7. The CDR3 protein is CASSLTQGAGNYGYTF. CDR3 sequence (DNA): TGTGCCAGCAGCTTAACCCAGGGGGCGGGGAACTATGGCTACACCTTC. Based on the CDR3 plus reference TRBV7-2 and TRBJ1-2, the full variable domain is GAGVSQSPSNKVTEKGKDVELRCDPISGHTALYWYRQSLGQGLEFLIYFQGNSAPDKSGLPSDRFSAERTGGSVSTLTIQRTQQEDSAVYLCASSLTQGAGNYGYTFGSGTRLTVV.

The V call is TRBV28, the J call TRBJ2-3; D is possibly TRBD2 (5 bases). Deletions cut 5 bases from V and 6 bases from J, with 18 bases between. Germline CDR1 reads MDHEN; CDR2 reads SYDVKM. This CDR3 has 15 amino acids. CDR3 in DNA: TGTGCCAGCAGTCTACGGGATGGGTTCCCGGATACGCAGTATTTT. Amino acid sequence: CASSLRDGFPDTQYF.

The chain combines TRBV20-1 with TRBJ1-5, with D possibly being TRBD1 (6 bases). With 3 bases removed from V and 0 bases from J, the gap between germline ends came to 12 bases. There are 15 residues in the CDR3. Germline-derived CDR1 and CDR2 are DFQATT and SNEGSKA (reference sequence). Here the CDR3 reads CSASPGELSNQPQHF. Written as DNA, the CDR3 is TGCAGTGCTAGCCCAGGGGAACTTAGCAATCAGCCCCAGCATTTT.

About this clonotype: A much bigger clone sits one base away, suggesting this may be a read error. V gene TRBV2 combines with J gene TRBJ2-1, with 7 bases aligning to TRBD1. V lost 10 bases and J lost 8; bases outside the gene matches: 17. The CDR3 runs 15 residues. Germline CDR1 and CDR2: SNHLY and FYNNEI. The CDR3 here is CATETPVTGEYEQFF. DNA of the CDR3: TGTGCCACGGAGACCCCTGTAACAGGGGAGTATGAGCAGTTCTTC.

The gene calls are TRBV6-5 and TRBJ2-5; 12 bases are a match to TRBD2. This CDR3 is 16 amino acids long. CDR1 and CDR2 from the germline V gene are MNHEY and SVGAGI. J lost 1 base, V lost 4 bases, and 4 bases had no gene match. CDR3 residues: CASSSLAGGPQETQYF. The CDR3, as DNA: TGTGCCAGCAGTTCCCTAGCGGGAGGGCCCCAAGAGACCCAGTACTTC.

This clonotype was seen only once. This chain connects TRBV20-1 to TRBJ1-2; TRBD1 is a possible D gene (5 bases). V was pared by 6 bases and J by 6 bases, with 14 bases between. The germline V gene has CDR1 DFQATT and CDR2 SNEGSKA (reference sequence). The CDR3 totals 12 residues. The CDR3: CSAERGLDGYTF. CDR3 bases: TGCAGTGCAGAGAGGGGCCTCGATGGCTACACCTTC.

The chain carries TRBV12-3 or TRBV12-4 and TRBJ1-2; TRBD1 might be the D (5 bases). There are 13 residues in the CDR3. Trimming shortened V by 3 bases and J by 10 bases, and 15 bases separated the two germline ends. The CDR3 loop reads CASSLAGLTFYTF. The CDR3 nucleotides read TGTGCCAGCAGTTTGGCAGGGTTGACGTTCTACACCTTC.

The chain combines TRBV10-1 with TRBJ2-1; 8 bases fit TRBD1. Germline CDR1 is WNHNN and CDR2 is SYGVQD (reference sequence). The CDR3 totals 14 residues. With 3 bases clipped from V and 8 bases from J, the junction kept 6 bases outside the gene matches. The CDR3 DNA sequence: TGCGCCAGCAGTGAAGGTAACAGGGGGTATGAGCAGTTCTTC. This codes for CASSEGNRGYEQFF.

In the case of this clonotype: Since a much larger clone is just one base distant, this may be a read error. V gene TRBV7-2 combines with J gene TRBJ2-3; D uncertain. Per the germline V gene, CDR1 is SGHTA and CDR2 is FQGNSA. The CDR3 has 15 residues. Trimming left V 1 base short and J 2 bases short, with 10 bases between. CDR3 in DNA: TGTGCCAGCAGCTTAGTTGGCCAGATCACAGATACGCAGTATTTT. Its protein product is CASSLVGQITDTQYF.

J is TRBJ2-3 and V is TRBV7-9; TRBD2 matches 9 bases. CDR1 is SEHNR and CDR2 is FQNEAQ in the germline V gene (reference sequence). V gave up 4 bases and J gave up 2 bases; unmatched junction bases: 16. The CDR3 covers 19 residues. This CDR3 reads CASSSNAWGIAGDTDTQYF. DNA of the CDR3: TGTGCCAGCAGCTCAAACGCCTGGGGTATAGCGGGGGACACAGATACGCAGTATTTT.

This clonotype was seen a single time. The chain's CDR3 is CSARRTSGSFGYEQYF. As DNA, the CDR3 is TGCAGTGCTAGAAGGACTAGCGGGAGTTTCGGCTACGAGCAGTACTTC. V gene TRBV20-1 combines with J gene TRBJ2-7; the match to TRBD2 covers 13 bases. V lost 2 bases, J lost 3 bases, and 7 bases stayed unmatched. There are 16 residues in the CDR3. Germline V lookup: CDR1 DFQATT, CDR2 SNEGSKA (reference sequence).

This clonotype was seen once. The chain couples TRBV5-6 to TRBJ2-1; D unclear. The CDR3 contains 16 residues. Germline V CDR1 and CDR2: SGHDT, YYEEEE. V lost 3 bases and J lost 1, with 14 bases in between. CDR3 DNA sequence: TGTGCCAGCAGCTCGCCGTTGGAAAAGTCCTACAATGAGCAGTTCTTC. Translated, it gives CASSSPLEKSYNEQFF.